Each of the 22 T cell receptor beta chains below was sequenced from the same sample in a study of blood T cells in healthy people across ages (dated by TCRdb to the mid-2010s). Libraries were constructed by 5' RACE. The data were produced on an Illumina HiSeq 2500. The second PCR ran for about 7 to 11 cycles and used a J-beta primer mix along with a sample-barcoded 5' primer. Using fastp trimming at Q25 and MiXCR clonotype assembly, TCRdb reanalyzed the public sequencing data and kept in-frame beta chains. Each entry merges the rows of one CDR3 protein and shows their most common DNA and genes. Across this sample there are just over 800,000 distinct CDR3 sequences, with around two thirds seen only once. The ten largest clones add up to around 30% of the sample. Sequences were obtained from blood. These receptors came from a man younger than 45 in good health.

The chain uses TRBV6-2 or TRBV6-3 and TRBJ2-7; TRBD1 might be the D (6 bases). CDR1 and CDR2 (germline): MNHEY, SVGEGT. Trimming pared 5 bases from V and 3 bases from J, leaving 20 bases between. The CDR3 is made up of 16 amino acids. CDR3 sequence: CASSRPRDTTIYEQYF. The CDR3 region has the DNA TGTGCCAGCAGTAGGCCCCGGGACACGACCATCTACGAGCAGTACTTC.

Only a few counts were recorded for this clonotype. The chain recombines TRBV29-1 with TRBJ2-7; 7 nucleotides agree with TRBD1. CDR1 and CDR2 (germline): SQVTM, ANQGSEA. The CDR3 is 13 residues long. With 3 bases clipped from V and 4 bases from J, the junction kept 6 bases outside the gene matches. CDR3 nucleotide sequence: TGCAGCGTTGACCACAGGGGCGGTTACGAGCAGTACTTC. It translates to CSVDHRGGYEQYF.

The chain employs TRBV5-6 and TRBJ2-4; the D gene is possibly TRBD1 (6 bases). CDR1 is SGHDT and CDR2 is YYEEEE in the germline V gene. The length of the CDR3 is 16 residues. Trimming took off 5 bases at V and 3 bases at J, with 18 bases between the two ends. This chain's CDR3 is CASSFNREMDKNIQYF. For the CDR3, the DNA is TGTGCCAGCAGTTTCAACAGGGAGATGGACAAAAACATTCAGTACTTC.

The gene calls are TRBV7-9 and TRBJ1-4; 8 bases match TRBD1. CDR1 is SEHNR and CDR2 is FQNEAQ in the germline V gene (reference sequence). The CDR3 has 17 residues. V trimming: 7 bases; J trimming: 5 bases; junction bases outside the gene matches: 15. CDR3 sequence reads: CASTPSSRGQRNEKLFF. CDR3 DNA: TGTGCCAGCACCCCATCCTCCAGGGGGCAGCGGAATGAAAAACTGTTTTTT. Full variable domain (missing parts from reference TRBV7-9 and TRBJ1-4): DTGVSQNPRHKITKRGQNVTFRCDPISEHNRLYWYRQTLGQGPEFLTYFQNEAQLEKSRLLSDRFSAERPKGSFSTLEIQRTEQGDSAMYLCASTPSSRGQRNEKLFFGSGTQLSVL.

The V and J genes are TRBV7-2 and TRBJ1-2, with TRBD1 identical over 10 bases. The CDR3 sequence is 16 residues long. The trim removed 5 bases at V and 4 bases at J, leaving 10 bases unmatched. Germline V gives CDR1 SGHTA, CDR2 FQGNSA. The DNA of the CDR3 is TGTGCCAGCAGCACCACATCCGGACAGGGGGGCTATGGCTACACCTTC. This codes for CASSTTSGQGGYGYTF.

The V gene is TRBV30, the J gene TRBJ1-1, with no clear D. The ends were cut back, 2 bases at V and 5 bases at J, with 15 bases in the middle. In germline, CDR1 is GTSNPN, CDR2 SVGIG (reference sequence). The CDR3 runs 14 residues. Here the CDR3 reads CAWSSDPGWTEAFF. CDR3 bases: TGTGCCTGGAGTTCAGACCCTGGTTGGACTGAAGCTTTCTTT.

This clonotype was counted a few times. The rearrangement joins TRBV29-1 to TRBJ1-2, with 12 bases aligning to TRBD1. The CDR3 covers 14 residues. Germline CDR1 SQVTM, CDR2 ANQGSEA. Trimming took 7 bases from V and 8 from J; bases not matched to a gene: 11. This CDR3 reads CSALQGTGGTGYTF. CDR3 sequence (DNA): TGCAGCGCCCTACAGGGGACAGGGGGCACGGGCTACACCTTC.

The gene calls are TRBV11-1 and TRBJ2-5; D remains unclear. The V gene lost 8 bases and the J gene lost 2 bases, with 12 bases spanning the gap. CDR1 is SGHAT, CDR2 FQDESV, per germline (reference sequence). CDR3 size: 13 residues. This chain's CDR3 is CASSKTDQETQYF. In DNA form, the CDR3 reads TGTGCCAGCTCTAAGACGGATCAAGAGACCCAGTACTTC.

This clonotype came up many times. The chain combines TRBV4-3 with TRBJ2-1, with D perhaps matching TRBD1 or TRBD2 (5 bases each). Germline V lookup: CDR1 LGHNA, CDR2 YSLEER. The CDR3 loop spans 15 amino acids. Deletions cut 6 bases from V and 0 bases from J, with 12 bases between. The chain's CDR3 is CASSPGQSSYNEQFF. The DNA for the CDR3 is TGCGCCAGCAGTCCGGGGCAGAGCTCCTACAATGAGCAGTTCTTC.

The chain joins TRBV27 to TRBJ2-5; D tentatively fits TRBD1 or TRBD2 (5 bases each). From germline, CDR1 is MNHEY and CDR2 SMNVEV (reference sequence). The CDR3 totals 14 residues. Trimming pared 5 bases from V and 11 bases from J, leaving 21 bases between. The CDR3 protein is CASSVWAGLGEQYF. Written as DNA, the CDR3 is TGTGCCAGCAGTGTATGGGCAGGTCTGGGGGAGCAGTACTTC.

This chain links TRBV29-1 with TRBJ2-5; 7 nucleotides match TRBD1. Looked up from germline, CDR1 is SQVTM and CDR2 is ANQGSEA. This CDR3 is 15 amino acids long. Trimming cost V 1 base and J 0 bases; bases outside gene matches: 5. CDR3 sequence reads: CSVEADRRYQETQYF. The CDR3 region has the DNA TGCAGCGTTGAAGCGGACAGGAGGTACCAAGAGACCCAGTACTTC.

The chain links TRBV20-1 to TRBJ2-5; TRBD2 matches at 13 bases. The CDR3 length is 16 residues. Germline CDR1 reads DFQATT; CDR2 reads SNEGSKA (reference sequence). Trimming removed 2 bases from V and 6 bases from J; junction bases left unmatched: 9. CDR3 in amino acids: CSARLLTSGGAQTQYF. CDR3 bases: TGCAGTGCTAGACTGCTAACTAGCGGGGGGGCCCAGACCCAGTACTTC.

The CDR3 sequence is CSARGTGLAGGLWVQETQYF. In DNA form, the CDR3 reads TGCAGTGCTAGGGGAACTGGACTAGCGGGGGGGCTATGGGTGCAAGAGACCCAGTACTTC. The chain recombines TRBV20-1 with TRBJ2-5; 15 bases line up with TRBD2. The CDR3 has 20 residues. Germline-derived CDR1 and CDR2 are DFQATT and SNEGSKA (reference sequence). The ends lost 3 bases at V and 2 bases at J; junction bases unmatched: 16.

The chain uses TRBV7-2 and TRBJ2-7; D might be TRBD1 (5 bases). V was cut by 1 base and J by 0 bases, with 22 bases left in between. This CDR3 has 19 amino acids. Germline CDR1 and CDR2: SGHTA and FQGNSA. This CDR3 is CASSLGAGFGFGSSYEQYF. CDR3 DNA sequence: TGTGCCAGCAGCTTAGGAGCAGGGTTTGGGTTTGGAAGCTCCTACGAGCAGTACTTC. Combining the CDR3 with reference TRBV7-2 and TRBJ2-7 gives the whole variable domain GAGVSQSPSNKVTEKGKDVELRCDPISGHTALYWYRQSLGQGLEFLIYFQGNSAPDKSGLPSDRFSAERTGGSVSTLTIQRTQQEDSAVYLCASSLGAGFGFGSSYEQYFGPGTRLTVT.

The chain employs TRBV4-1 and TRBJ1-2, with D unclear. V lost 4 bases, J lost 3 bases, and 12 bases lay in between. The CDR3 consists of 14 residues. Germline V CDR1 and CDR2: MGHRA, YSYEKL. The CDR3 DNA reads TGCGCCAGCAGCCTCTTAGACACCTACTATGGCTACACCTTC. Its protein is CASSLLDTYYGYTF.

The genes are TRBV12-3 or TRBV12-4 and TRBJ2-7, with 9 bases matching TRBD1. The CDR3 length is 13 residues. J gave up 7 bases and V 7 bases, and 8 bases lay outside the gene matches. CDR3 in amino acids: CASTLTGGVEQYF. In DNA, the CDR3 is TGTGCCAGCACTCTGACAGGGGGGGTTGAGCAGTACTTC.

CDR3 nucleotides: TGTGCCAGCAGCCTCGCCAGCCTCAGGGGGCGCAGGGAAAAACTGTTTTTT. Amino acid sequence: CASSLASLRGRREKLFF. This chain joins TRBV7-9 and TRBJ1-4; 8 bases align to TRBD1. The germline CDR1 and CDR2 sequences are SEHNR and FQNEAQ (reference sequence). After removal of 5 bases from V and 8 bases from J, the junction contained 16 bases not matched to a gene. The CDR3 is 17 amino acids.

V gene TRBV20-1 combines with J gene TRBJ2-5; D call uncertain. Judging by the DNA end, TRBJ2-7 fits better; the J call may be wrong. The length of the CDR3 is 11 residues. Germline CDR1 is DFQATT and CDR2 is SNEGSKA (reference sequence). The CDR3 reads CSAPTGSEQYF. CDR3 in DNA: TGCAGTGCTCCTACTGGATCCGAGCAGTACTTC.

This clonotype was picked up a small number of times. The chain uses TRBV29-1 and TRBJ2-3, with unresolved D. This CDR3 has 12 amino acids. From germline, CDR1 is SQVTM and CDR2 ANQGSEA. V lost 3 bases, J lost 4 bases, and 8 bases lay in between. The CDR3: CSVEAPPDTQYF. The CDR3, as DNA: TGCAGCGTTGAGGCTCCCCCAGATACGCAGTATTTT.

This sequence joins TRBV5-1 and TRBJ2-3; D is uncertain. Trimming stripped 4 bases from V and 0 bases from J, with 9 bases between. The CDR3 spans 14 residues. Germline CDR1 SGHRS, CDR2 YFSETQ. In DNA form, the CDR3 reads TGCGCCAGCAGCCAGCGCAGAAGCACAGATACGCAGTATTTT. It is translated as CASSQRRSTDTQYF.

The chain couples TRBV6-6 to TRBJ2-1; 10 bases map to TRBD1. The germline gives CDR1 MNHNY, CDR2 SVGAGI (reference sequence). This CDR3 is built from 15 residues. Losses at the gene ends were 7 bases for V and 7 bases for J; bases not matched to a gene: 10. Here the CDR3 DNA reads TGTGCCAGCACTAATGCCGGGACAGGGGTAAATGAGCAGTTCTTC. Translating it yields CASTNAGTGVNEQFF.

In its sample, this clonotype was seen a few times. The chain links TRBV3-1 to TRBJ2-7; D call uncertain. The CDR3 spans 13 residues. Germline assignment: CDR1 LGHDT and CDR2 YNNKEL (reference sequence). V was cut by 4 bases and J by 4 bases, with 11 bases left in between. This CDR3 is CASSRSKAYEQYF. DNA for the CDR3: TGTGCCAGCAGCCGCTCTAAGGCTTACGAGCAGTACTTC.